This T cell receptor (beta chain) stems from a study of response to subunit inactivated influenza vaccine. The study, taken as a whole, reports: Authors proposed each seasonal influenza vaccination draws in few new T cells.

One entry per CDR3 protein results from TCRdb running MiXCR on the RT-PCR reads. Here the sample spans around 490,000 distinct CDR3 sequences, 6.5% to 8% being singletons. Germline CDR1 reads SNHLY; CDR2 reads FYNNEI. This CDR3 spans 15 amino acids. V lost 3 bases, J lost 5 bases, and 17 bases lay in between. This clonotype was seen many times. Its matching antigen is unknown. Sequenced here: PBMCs from blood, sampled around 25 months after vaccination. This clonotype was obtained from a man aged 45 to 75 who received an inactivated influenza vaccine. J is TRBJ2-7 and V is TRBV2; a possible D gene is TRBD1 (6 bases). The CDR3 spells CASSDGLRGYDEQYF. CDR3 DNA: TGTGCCAGCAGTGACGGCTTGAGGGGGTACGACGAGCAGTACTTC.